This T cell receptor (beta chain) is drawn from a study of blood T cell repertoires in COVID-19. Sequenced by immunoSEQ multiplex PCR; TCRdb stores in-frame clones only, minus some. The sample records 200,000 to 250,000 clones, roughly 80% being singletons. Germline-derived CDR1 and CDR2 are LGHNA and YSLEER. This CDR3 comprises 14 residues. V lost 1 base and J lost 7, with 10 bases in between. Sequenced: peripheral blood. This TCR came from a man between 25 and 39 years old with active or convalescent COVID-19. The genes are TRBV4-3 and TRBJ1-4; no reliable D call. In nucleotides, the CDR3 is TGCGCCAGCAGCCAAGGTTCGAGTGCTGAAAAACTGTTTTTT. Its protein is CASSQGSSAEKLFF.